This TCR beta chain is from a study of blood T cells in healthy people across ages. The study drew donors from healthy Caucasian individuals in Russia aged roughly 6 to 90. Each individual donor underwent a draw of approximately 9.6 milliliters of peripheral blood. This clonotype was seen a few times. As yet, its antigen is unknown. A sample-barcoded 5' primer and a J-beta primer mix were used in a second PCR of about 6 to 11 cycles. TCRdb reprocessed the 5' RACE reads via MiXCR and lists one record per CDR3 protein. The profile shows over 1,500,000 distinct CDR3 sequences, roughly two fifths of them singletons. Findings and limits, study-wide: Estimates drawn from one million T cells were deemed to understate diversity. Higher diversity, along with more naive CD4+ cells, distinguished long-lived donors from aged donors.

Sequencing was carried out using blood. The clonotype comes from a human donor in good health.

The CDR3 bases are TGTGCCAGCAGCTTAGGGGGGCCGGCACTAAACAATGAGCAGTTCTTC. Translated, it gives CASSLGGPALNNEQFF. The chain has TRBV7-3 and TRBJ2-1; D is possibly TRBD1 or TRBD2 (6 bases each). V was pared by 2 bases and J by 5 bases, with 16 bases between. Germline assignment: CDR1 SGHTA and CDR2 FQGTGA. This CDR3 has 16 amino acids.